This is a list of T cell receptor beta chains from one sample in a study of cytotoxic CD8 clonotypes in ibrutinib-treated CLL. TCRdb's copy holds only in-frame clones and misses some; the assay was immunoSEQ multiplex PCR. In the table there are 20,000 to 30,000 clones, roughly three quarters of which are singletons. The sequencing here drew on PBMCs, taken after 24 months of ibrutinib treatment. Source of these receptors: a human donor with chronic lymphocytic leukemia. The CDR3 runs from the conserved cysteine through the conserved F or W. Each record gives: V gene, J gene, CDR3 length, D gene, clone size, CDR3 DNA, CDR3 protein. A D gene is named only where the DNA matches it firmly. Clone size is not always given. Where it is, it says once, few, many or a class for expanded clones.

V gene: TRBV5-6
J gene: TRBJ2-1
CDR3 length: 15
D gene: TRBD1
clone size: few
CDR3 DNA: TGTGCCAGCAGCTTAGCACAGGGGGACTACAATGAGCAGTTCTTC
CDR3 protein: CASSLAQGDYNEQFF

V gene: TRBV30
J gene: TRBJ1-1
CDR3 length: 14
D gene: NA
clone size: NA
CDR3 DNA: TGTGCCTGGAGTCGGGGTTCGACGAACACTGAAGCTTTCTTT
CDR3 protein: CAWSRGSTNTEAFF

V gene: TRBV19
J gene: TRBJ2-7
CDR3 length: 15
D gene: TRBD1
clone size: NA
CDR3 DNA: TGTGCCAGTTCAGAACAGGGGGAGTCCTCCTACGAGCAGTACTTC
CDR3 protein: CASSEQGESSYEQYF

V gene: TRBV7-6
J gene: TRBJ2-2
CDR3 length: 14
D gene: NA
clone size: few
CDR3 DNA: TGTGCCAGCAGCTTAGATGGGAACACCGGGGAGCTGTTTTTT
CDR3 protein: CASSLDGNTGELFF

V gene: TRBV4-1
J gene: TRBJ1-2
CDR3 length: 19
D gene: NA
clone size: NA
CDR3 DNA: TGCGCCAGCAGCCAAGAGGGTCTTAGGGGGGGACAAGGTAACTATGGCTACACCTTC
CDR3 protein: CASSQEGLRGGQGNYGYTF

V gene: TRBV5-4
J gene: TRBJ2-7
CDR3 length: 12
D gene: NA
clone size: NA
CDR3 DNA: TGTGCCAGCAGCTATGACAGCTACGAGCAGTACTTC
CDR3 protein: CASSYDSYEQYF

V gene: TRBV5-4
J gene: TRBJ1-3
CDR3 length: 17
D gene: TRBD1
clone size: NA
CDR3 DNA: TGTGCCAGCAGCTTCGCCGGACAGGAGCCCTCTGGAAACACCATATATTTT
CDR3 protein: CASSFAGQEPSGNTIYF

V gene: TRBV7-9
J gene: TRBJ1-1
CDR3 length: 17
D gene: NA
clone size: few
CDR3 DNA: TGTGCCAGCAGCTTAGCGTTCTTGGGCAGGGGAAACACTGAAGCTTTCTTT
CDR3 protein: CASSLAFLGRGNTEAFF

V gene: TRBV15
J gene: TRBJ1-3
CDR3 length: 14
D gene: TRBD1
clone size: NA
CDR3 DNA: TGTGCCACCAGCAGGGAATTGGGACAGGGCCAGGTATATTTT
CDR3 protein: CATSRELGQGQVYF

V gene: TRBV19
J gene: TRBJ1-1
CDR3 length: 13
D gene: NA
clone size: NA
CDR3 DNA: TGTGCCAGTAGTATTCAGGTAAACACTGAAGCTTTCTTT
CDR3 protein: CASSIQVNTEAFF

V gene: TRBV4-2
J gene: TRBJ1-1
CDR3 length: 13
D gene: NA
clone size: NA
CDR3 DNA: TGTGCCAGCAGCCAATTTATCGACACTGAAGCTTTCTTT
CDR3 protein: CASSQFIDTEAFF

V gene: TRBV11-3
J gene: TRBJ2-5
CDR3 length: 14
D gene: NA
clone size: NA
CDR3 DNA: TGTGCCAGCAGCTTAGGCGGCAGCCAAGAGACCCAGTACTTC
CDR3 protein: CASSLGGSQETQYF

V gene: TRBV11-2
J gene: TRBJ1-2
CDR3 length: 16
D gene: TRBD1
clone size: NA
CDR3 DNA: TGTGCCAGCAGCCCGAGCCGACAGGGGGCTAGTAATGGCTACACCTTC
CDR3 protein: CASSPSRQGASNGYTF

V gene: TRBV5-6
J gene: TRBJ1-3
CDR3 length: 14
D gene: NA
clone size: NA
CDR3 DNA: TGTGCCAGCAGCTTCCCGCCAGCTGGAAACACCATATATTTT
CDR3 protein: CASSFPPAGNTIYF

V gene: TRBV5-1
J gene: TRBJ2-5
CDR3 length: 14
D gene: NA
clone size: NA
CDR3 DNA: TGCGCCAGCAGCCCCGGTTGGTCCCAAGAGACCCAGTACTTC
CDR3 protein: CASSPGWSQETQYF

V gene: TRBV15
J gene: TRBJ2-7
CDR3 length: 17
D gene: NA
clone size: NA
CDR3 DNA: TGTGCCACCAGCAGAGATCGATGGCCCACTGGGGACTACGAGCAGTACTTC
CDR3 protein: CATSRDRWPTGDYEQYF

V gene: TRBV5-4
J gene: TRBJ2-6
CDR3 length: 16
D gene: NA
clone size: NA
CDR3 DNA: TGTGCCAGCAGCTGGGACCTTAGCGCTGGGGCCAACGTCCTGACTTTC
CDR3 protein: CASSWDLSAGANVLTF